The TCR beta chain under discussion was sequenced for a study of blood T cell repertoires in COVID-19. Overall study context: Sources were T cells, B-cell-depleted T cells, or PBMCs; the material itself was cDNA or gDNA.

Original handling: Amplified reference gene primers provided the basis for estimating nucleated cell counts. TCRdb's copy holds only in-frame clones and misses some; the assay was immunoSEQ multiplex PCR. The DNA was the basis for D and trimming; V, J and clone size are from that table. This table holds about 70,000 clones, roughly 80% found once. V lost 5 bases and J lost 7; bases outside the gene matches: 7. Germline CDR1 reads SGHAT; CDR2 reads FQNNGV. The CDR3 covers 13 residues. The chain uses TRBV11-2 and TRBJ2-5; 7 nucleotides align to TRBD1. This receptor was obtained from a woman in her fifties or sixties with acute or convalescent COVID-19. The sequenced sample consisted of peripheral blood. The CDR3 loop reads CASSGVRTGTQYF. Here the CDR3 DNA reads TGTGCCAGCAGCGGCGTTCGGACAGGGACCCAGTACTTC. The full variable domain, rest sourced from reference TRBV11-2 and TRBJ2-5, is EAGVAQSPRYKIIEKRQSVAFWCNPISGHATLYWYQQILGQGPKLLIQFQNNGVVDDSQLPKDRFSAERLKGVDSTLKIQPAKLEDSAVYLCASSGVRTGTQYFGPGTRLLVL.